The 8 T cell receptor beta chains presented below share a single source sample, sequenced in a study of T cell clones after liver transplantation. Only in-frame clones appear in the TCRdb table, and some are missing; sequencing was by immunoSEQ multiplex PCR. The profile shows 20,000 to 30,000 clones, approximately 71% of them singletons. The source material was CD4+ T cells from blood, sampled before liver transplant. The receptors here all came from a human donor who received a liver transplant.

This clone showed up just a few times. The chain uses TRBV4-2 and TRBJ1-1; D remains unclear. This CDR3 has 13 residues. Germline CDR1 reads LGHNA; CDR2 reads YNFKEQ. V gave up 2 bases and J gave up 6 bases, with 10 bases separating them. CDR3 nucleotides: TGTGCCAGCAGCCAAACAGAGTGGGCTGAAGCTTTCTTT. This codes for CASSQTEWAEAFF.

The chain uses TRBV14 and TRBJ2-3; D is possibly TRBD2 (7 bases). The CDR3 has 18 amino acids. V lost 4 bases and J 2 bases, leaving 22 bases between the germline ends. Germline V gene sequence: CDR1 SGHDN, CDR2 FVKESK. The CDR3 here is CASSPYPGERGSTDTQYF. The CDR3 nucleotides are TGTGCCAGCAGCCCGTACCCAGGGGAGCGGGGCTCCACAGATACGCAGTATTTT.

The rearrangement links TRBV4-3 to TRBJ2-4, with 14 bases matching TRBD2. This CDR3 spans 16 amino acids. V was clipped by 1 base and J by 4 bases; unmatched bases: 0. CDR1 and CDR2 (germline): LGHNA, YSLEER. The CDR3 DNA reads TGCGCCAGCAGCCAAGGGACTAGCGGGAGGAAAAACATTCAGTACTTC. Amino acids: CASSQGTSGRKNIQYF.

This chain links TRBV5-1 with TRBJ2-3, with TRBD1 matching over 7 bases. Unmatched junction bases numbered 4, after V lost 4 bases and J lost 2 bases. Germline values: CDR1 SGHRS, CDR2 YFSETQ. There are 14 residues in the CDR3. CDR3 in DNA: TGCGCCAGCAGCCCACAGGGGTCCACAGATACGCAGTATTTT. Residues: CASSPQGSTDTQYF.

The gene calls are TRBV6-5 and TRBJ1-2; TRBD1 agrees at 9 bases. The J segment lost 5 bases and the V segment lost 7 bases, leaving 11 bases of the junction unmatched. Germline V CDR1 and CDR2: MNHEY, SVGAGI. CDR3 length: 15 amino acids. DNA for the CDR3: TGTGCCAGCATACCGGGACAGGGTGTCGGTTATGGCTACACCTTC. Translating it yields CASIPGQGVGYGYTF.

The chain combines TRBV6-1 with TRBJ2-7; 11 bases align to TRBD2. CDR1 MNHNS and CDR2 SASEGT come from the germline V gene. This CDR3 has 14 amino acids. Germline trimming cut 6 bases from V and 5 bases from J; bases unmatched to any gene: 6. The CDR3 loop is CASRDPGLADEQYV. The CDR3 region has the DNA TGTGCCAGCAGGGACCCGGGACTAGCGGACGAGCAGTACGTC.

The chain is built from TRBV30 and TRBJ2-7; perhaps TRBD2 as D (6 bases). Germline-derived CDR1 and CDR2 are GTSNPN and SVGIG (reference sequence). V lost 4 bases and J 1 base, leaving 14 bases between the germline ends. The CDR3 length is 14 residues. In nucleotides, the CDR3 is TGTGCCTGGACCATTGGACGGGGGTCCTACGAGCAGTACTTC. The encoded protein is CAWTIGRGSYEQYF.

This clone was detected a few times. V and J are TRBV5-1 and TRBJ1-1; 7 bases agree with TRBD1. The CDR3 runs to 15 residues. V shed 2 bases and J 5 bases; nucleotides not matched to a gene: 9. Germline CDR1 reads SGHRS; CDR2 reads YFSETQ. This chain's CDR3 is CASSLMTGFQTEAFF. Written as DNA, the CDR3 is TGCGCCAGCAGCTTAATGACAGGGTTTCAGACTGAAGCTTTCTTT.